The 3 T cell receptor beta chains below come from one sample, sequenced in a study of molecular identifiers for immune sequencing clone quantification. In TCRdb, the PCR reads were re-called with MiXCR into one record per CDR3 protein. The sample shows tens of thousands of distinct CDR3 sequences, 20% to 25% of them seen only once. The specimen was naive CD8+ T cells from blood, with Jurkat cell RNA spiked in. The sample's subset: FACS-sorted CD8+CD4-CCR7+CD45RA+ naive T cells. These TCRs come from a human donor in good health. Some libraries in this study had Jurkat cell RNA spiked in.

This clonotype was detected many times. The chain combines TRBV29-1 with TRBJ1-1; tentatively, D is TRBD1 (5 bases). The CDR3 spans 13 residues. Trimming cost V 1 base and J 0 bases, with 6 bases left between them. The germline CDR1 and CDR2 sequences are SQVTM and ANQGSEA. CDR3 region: CSVEVGVNTEAFF. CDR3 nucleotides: TGCAGCGTTGAAGTAGGGGTGAACACTGAAGCTTTCTTT.

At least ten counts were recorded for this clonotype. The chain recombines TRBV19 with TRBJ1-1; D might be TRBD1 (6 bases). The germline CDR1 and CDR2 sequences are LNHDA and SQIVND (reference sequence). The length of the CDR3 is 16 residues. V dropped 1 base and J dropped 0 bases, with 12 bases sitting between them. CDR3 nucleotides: TGTGCCAGTAGTATAGGCAGGGGCGCCATGAACACTGAAGCTTTCTTT. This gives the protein CASSIGRGAMNTEAFF. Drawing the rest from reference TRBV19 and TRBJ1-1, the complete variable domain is DGGITQSPKYLFRKEGQNVTLSCEQNLNHDAMYWYRQDPGQGLRLIYYSQIVNDFQKGDIAEGYSVSREKKESFPLTVTSAQKNPTAFYLCASSIGRGAMNTEAFFGQGTRLTVV.

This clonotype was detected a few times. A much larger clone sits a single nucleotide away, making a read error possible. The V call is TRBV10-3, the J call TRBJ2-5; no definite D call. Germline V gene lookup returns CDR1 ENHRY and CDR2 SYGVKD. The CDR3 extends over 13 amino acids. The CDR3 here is CVISEPEKETQYF. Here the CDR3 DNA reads TGTGTCATCAGTGAGCCCGAAAAAGAGACCCAGTACTTC.